This T cell receptor beta chain was profiled in a study of CD8 T cells in Susac syndrome. The T cells that were sequenced for TCR beta were CD8+ and CD4+ cells from blood. Treatment-naive patients with stable or active relapsing-remitting disease served as multiple sclerosis controls. TEMRA cells were enriched by FACS, while CD8+ and CD4+ T cells were obtained through a negative isolation that was performed magnetically. The RNA input was about 0.5 to 1 ug, and it was reverse transcribed with random hexamers. TCRdb analysed the immunoSEQ multiplex PCR reads with MiXCR anew, one entry per CDR3 protein. Found here are fewer than 350,000 distinct CDR3 sequences, about 91% of them singletons; the top ten hold 0.065%. V lost 6 bases, J lost 4 bases, and 8 bases stayed unmatched. The CDR3 extends over 14 amino acids. This clonotype was seen only once.

The TCR was taken from a human donor with multiple sclerosis. V is TRBV12-3 or TRBV12-4 and J is TRBJ2-5; 7 bases line up with TRBD1. Sequenced sample: CD4+ T cells from PBMCs. In DNA, the CDR3 is TGTGCCAGCAGAACTAGAGGGGGCCGAGAGACCCAGTACTTC. Amino acid sequence: CASRTRGGRETQYF.